The 2 T cell receptor beta chains presented below share a single source sample, sequenced in a study of T cells after yellow fever vaccination. TCRdb passed the 5' RACE reads through MiXCR, listing each CDR3 protein once. The sample comprises some 600,000 distinct CDR3 sequences, around an eighth of which are singletons, and 15% rests with the top ten. The sample here was PBMCs, taken on the day of the yellow fever booster vaccination. The origin of the receptors is a man younger than 45 who received the YFV17D yellow fever vaccine.

This clonotype was detected a few times. The chain couples TRBV28 to TRBJ2-7; 10 bases fit TRBD1. The ends lost 5 bases at V and 6 bases at J; junction bases unmatched: 10. The CDR3 length is 15 residues. Germline CDR1 and CDR2: MDHEN and SYDVKM. The CDR3: CASSLTGTGEIEQYF. CDR3 DNA: TGTGCCAGCAGTCTAACCGGGACAGGGGAGATCGAGCAGTACTTC.

This clonotype was found a few times. The rearrangement uses TRBV20-1 and TRBJ2-5; no clear D gene. The CDR3 is 16 residues long. Germline values: CDR1 DFQATT, CDR2 SNEGSKA (reference sequence). Between the trimmed V and J ends, which lost 0 bases and 0 bases, there was a span of 14 bases. CDR3 in DNA: TGCAGTGCTAGAGATCGGGTCTCCCAGTACCAAGAGACCCAGTACTTC. This encodes CSARDRVSQYQETQYF.